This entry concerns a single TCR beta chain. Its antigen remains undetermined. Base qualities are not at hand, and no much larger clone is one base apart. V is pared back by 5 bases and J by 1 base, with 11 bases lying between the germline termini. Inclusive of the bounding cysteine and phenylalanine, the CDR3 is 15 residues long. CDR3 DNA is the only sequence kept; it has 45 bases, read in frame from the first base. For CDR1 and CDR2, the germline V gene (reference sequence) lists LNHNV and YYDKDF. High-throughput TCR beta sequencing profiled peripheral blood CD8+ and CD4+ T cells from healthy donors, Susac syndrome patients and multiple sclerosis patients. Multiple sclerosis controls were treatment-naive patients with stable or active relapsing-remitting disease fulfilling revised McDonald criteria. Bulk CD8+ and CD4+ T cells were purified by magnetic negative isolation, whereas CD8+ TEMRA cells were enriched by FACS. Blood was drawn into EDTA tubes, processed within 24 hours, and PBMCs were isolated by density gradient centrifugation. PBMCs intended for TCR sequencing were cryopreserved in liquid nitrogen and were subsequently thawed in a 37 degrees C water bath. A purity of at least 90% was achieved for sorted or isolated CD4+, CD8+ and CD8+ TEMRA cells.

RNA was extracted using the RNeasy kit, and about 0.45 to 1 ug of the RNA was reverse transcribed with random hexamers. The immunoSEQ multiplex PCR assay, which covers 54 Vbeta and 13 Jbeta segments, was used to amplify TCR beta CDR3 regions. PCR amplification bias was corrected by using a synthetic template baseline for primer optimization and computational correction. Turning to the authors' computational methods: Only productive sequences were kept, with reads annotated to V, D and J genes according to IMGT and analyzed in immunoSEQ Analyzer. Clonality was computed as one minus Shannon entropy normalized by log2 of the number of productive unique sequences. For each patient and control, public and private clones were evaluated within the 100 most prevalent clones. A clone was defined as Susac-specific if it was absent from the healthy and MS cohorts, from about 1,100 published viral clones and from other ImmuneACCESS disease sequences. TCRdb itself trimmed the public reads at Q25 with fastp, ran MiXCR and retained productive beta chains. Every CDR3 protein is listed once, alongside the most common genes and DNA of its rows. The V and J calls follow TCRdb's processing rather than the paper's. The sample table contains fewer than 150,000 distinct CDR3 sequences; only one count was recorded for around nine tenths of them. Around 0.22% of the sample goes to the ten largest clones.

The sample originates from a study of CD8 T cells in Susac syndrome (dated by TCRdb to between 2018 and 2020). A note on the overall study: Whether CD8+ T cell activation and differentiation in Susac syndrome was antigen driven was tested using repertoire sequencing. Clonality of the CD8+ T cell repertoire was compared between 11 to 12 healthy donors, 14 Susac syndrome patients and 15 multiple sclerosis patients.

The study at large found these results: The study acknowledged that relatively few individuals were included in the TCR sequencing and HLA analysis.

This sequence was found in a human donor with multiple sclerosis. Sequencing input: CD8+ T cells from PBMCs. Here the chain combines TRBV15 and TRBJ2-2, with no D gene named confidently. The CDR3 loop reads CATSFTDQNTGELFF. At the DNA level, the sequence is TGTGCCACCAGCTTCACCGACCAGAACACCGGGGAGCTGTTTTTT.